The present TCR beta chain was sequenced within a study of blood T cell repertoires in COVID-19. Profiled with immunoSEQ multiplex PCR; TCRdb holds only in-frame clones, not every one. Of approximately 130,000 clones listed, approximately 77% are singletons. V lost 4 bases and J lost 8, with 19 bases in between. The CDR3 totals 15 residues. Germline V gene sequence: CDR1 SGHDT, CDR2 YYEEEE. Sequenced input: peripheral blood. The gene calls are TRBV5-6 and TRBJ2-1, with D possibly matching TRBD2 (5 bases). The source is an elderly man with acute or convalescent COVID-19. The CDR3 nucleotides read TGTGCCAGCAGCGGGCGAGGGCCGCCGGCCCATGAGCAGTTCTTC. Amino acid sequence: CASSGRGPPAHEQFF.